These 28 T cell receptor beta chains share one sample of origin, sequenced in a study of T cells in Graves' hyperthyroidism and ophthalmopathy. Using RNA transcripts as the source, TCR beta CDR3 regions were amplified. HTBI primers were employed in a first-round RT-PCR of the TCR CDR3. TCRdb reanalysed the multiplex PCR reads using MiXCR and keeps one entry per CDR3 protein. This sample has over 200,000 distinct CDR3 sequences, with about 14% found just once. Input material: blood. These receptors were taken from a woman in her 40s with Graves' hyperthyroidism that later progressed to Graves' ophthalmopathy.

This clonotype has a count of ten or more. This sequence joins TRBV9 and TRBJ2-7, with 7 positions matching TRBD2. The V gene end was trimmed by 3 bases and the J gene end by 4 bases; junction bases not matched to a gene: 7. Germline lookup yields CDR1 SGDLS and CDR2 YYNGEE. The CDR3 spans 14 residues. CDR3: CASSGGASGYEQYF. In DNA, the CDR3 is TGTGCCAGCAGCGGGGGTGCTAGCGGATACGAGCAGTACTTC.

V and J are TRBV3-1 and TRBJ1-4; weak D call: TRBD1 (5 bases). The V and J ends lost 0 bases and 8 bases respectively, with 28 bases between them. This CDR3 comprises 20 residues. Germline values: CDR1 LGHDT, CDR2 YNNKEL (reference sequence). CDR3: CASSQDRAGYAEGSWEKLFF. CDR3 sequence (DNA): TGTGCCAGCAGCCAAGATCGGGCAGGGTATGCAGAAGGTTCTTGGGAAAAACTGTTTTTT.

This clonotype was recorded at least ten times. The chain combines TRBV5-1 with TRBJ2-4; D uncertain. Germline V gene lookup returns CDR1 SGHRS and CDR2 YFSETQ. V lost 4 bases and J 5 bases, leaving 19 bases between the germline ends. The CDR3 runs to 16 residues. This chain's CDR3 is CASSPQSPGSQNIQYF. The CDR3 nucleotides are TGCGCCAGCAGCCCTCAAAGCCCGGGTTCCCAAAACATTCAGTACTTC. Supplemented by reference TRBV5-1 and TRBJ2-4, the full variable domain reads KAGVTQTPRYLIKTRGQQVTLSCSPISGHRSVSWYQQTPGQGLQFLFEYFSETQRNKGNFPGRFSGRQFSNSRSEMNVSTLELGDSALYLCASSPQSPGSQNIQYFGAGTRLSVL.

This clonotype was seen more than once but under ten times. J is TRBJ2-2 and V is TRBV7-2, with D possibly matching TRBD1 (6 bases). Germline loops: CDR1 SGHTA, CDR2 FQGNSA. Trimming stripped 5 bases from V and 5 bases from J, with 18 bases between. CDR3 size: 16 residues. Written as DNA, the CDR3 is TGTGCCAGCAGCCCCCTCAGGGGCGCCATGACCGGGGAGCTGTTTTTT. The encoded protein is CASSPLRGAMTGELFF.

There are many counts of this clonotype. The chain employs TRBV5-5 and TRBJ1-6, with 7 bases that match TRBD1. Trimming took 4 bases from V and 5 from J; bases not matched to a gene: 6. The CDR3 sequence is 15 residues long. Germline V gene sequence: CDR1 SGHKS, CDR2 YYEKEE (reference sequence). CDR3 sequence (DNA): TGTGCCAGCAGCCCGGGACAGCTTAATAATTCACCCCTCCACTTT. Translation: CASSPGQLNNSPLHF.

This clonotype has more than one count but fewer than ten. An end of the junction differs from the germline gene, which may be a read error. The chain recombines TRBV11-3 with TRBJ2-5, with TRBD1 matching over 8 bases. Germline CDR1 reads SGHNT; CDR2 reads YENEEA. This CDR3 spans 17 amino acids. CDR3 coding DNA: TGTGCCGGCAGCTTAGGGTTTGCGACAGGGGTACAAGAGACCCAGTACTTC. Translated: CAGSLGFATGVQETQYF. Full variable domain (outside the CDR3, taken from reference TRBV11-3 and TRBJ2-5): EAGVVQSPRYKIIEKKQPVAFWCNPISGHNTLYWYLQNLGQGPELLIRYENEEAVDDSQLPKDRFSAERLKGVDSTLKIQPAELGDSAVYLCAGSLGFATGVQETQYFGPGTRLLVL.

Many counts were recorded for this clonotype. The chain combines TRBV27 with TRBJ2-7; D might be TRBD2 (5 bases). This CDR3 is 14 amino acids long. Germline assignment: CDR1 MNHEY and CDR2 SMNVEV (reference sequence). Trimming cost V 1 base and J 5 bases, with 12 bases left between them. The CDR3 region is CASSLLGVAHEQYF. CDR3 DNA sequence: TGTGCCAGCAGTTTATTGGGAGTAGCCCACGAGCAGTACTTC.

This clonotype has a count of ten or more. The chain couples TRBV5-1 to TRBJ2-3; no clear D. The CDR3 is 13 amino acids. Germline V gene data show CDR1 as SGHRS and CDR2 as YFSETQ. The V and J ends lost 6 bases and 5 bases respectively, with 13 bases between them. The CDR3 region is CASNFGPGDTQYF. In nucleotides, the CDR3 is TGCGCCAGCAACTTCGGACCAGGAGATACGCAGTATTTT.

This clonotype was counted at least ten times. The J gene is TRBJ2-7, the V gene TRBV5-8; TRBD2 matches at 10 bases. Germline V gene data show CDR1 as SGHTS and CDR2 as YDEGEE. Trimming cost V 2 bases and J 6 bases; bases outside gene matches: 5. CDR3 length: 14 amino acids. CDR3 in DNA: TGTGCCAGCAGCTTAGGACTAGCGGTGGCCGAGCAGTACTTC. As protein: CASSLGLAVAEQYF.

In its sample, this clonotype was seen a few times. The chain employs TRBV19 and TRBJ2-3; 10 bases match TRBD1. The germline gives CDR1 LNHDA, CDR2 SQIVND (reference sequence). The trim removed 4 bases at V and 5 bases at J, leaving 3 bases unmatched. There are 14 residues in the CDR3. The CDR3 sequence: CASSRDRGGDTQYF. The CDR3 nucleotides are TGTGCCAGTAGTAGGGACAGGGGTGGAGATACGCAGTATTTT.

This clonotype occurred many times. CDR3 region: CASSLVSSGSSYEQYF. The CDR3 nucleotides are TGCGCCAGCAGCTTGGTATCTAGCGGGAGCTCCTACGAGCAGTACTTC. The chain combines TRBV5-1 with TRBJ2-7, with 10 bases that match TRBD2. The J segment lost 0 bases and the V segment lost 0 bases, leaving 3 bases of the junction unmatched. The CDR3 spans 16 residues. Germline CDR1 reads SGHRS; CDR2 reads YFSETQ.

Of note for this clonotype: This sequence may be a read error, since a much larger clone differs from it by one base. The chain couples TRBV6-1 to TRBJ1-2, with 10 bases aligning to TRBD1. The CDR3 is made up of 15 amino acids. The V and J ends lost 5 bases and 2 bases, in that order; junction bases with no gene match: 5. The germline V gene has CDR1 MNHNS and CDR2 SASEGT. CDR3 bases: TGTGCCAGCAGTAAGACAGGGGGCCCGAACTATGGCTACACCTTC. It specifies CASSKTGGPNYGYTF.

This clonotype was counted many times. The gene calls are TRBV2 and TRBJ2-7; 10 bases fit TRBD1. The CDR3 has 14 residues. Germline CDR1 is SNHLY and CDR2 is FYNNEI. The trim removed 6 bases at V and 4 bases at J, leaving 6 bases unmatched. The CDR3 spells CASSMTGGVYEQYF. DNA for the CDR3: TGTGCCAGCAGCATGACAGGGGGCGTTTACGAGCAGTACTTC. Complete variable domain (other parts from reference TRBV2 and TRBJ2-7): EPEVTQTPSHQVTQMGQEVILRCVPISNHLYFYWYRQILGQKVEFLVSFYNNEISEKSEIFDDQFSVERPDGSNFTLKIRSTKLEDSAMYFCASSMTGGVYEQYFGPGTRLTVT.

This clonotype appeared many times. The CDR3 region has the DNA TGTGCCAGTAGTTCTCGGACAGGTCGGAATGAAGCTTTCTTT. This gives the protein CASSSRTGRNEAFF. The chain combines TRBV19 with TRBJ1-1; 7 bases align to TRBD1. The CDR3 runs to 14 residues. Trimming cost V 5 bases and J 7 bases; bases outside gene matches: 10. Germline lookup yields CDR1 LNHDA and CDR2 SQIVND (reference sequence).

This clonotype showed up many times. This sequence joins TRBV6-1 and TRBJ2-7, with 12 bases identical to TRBD2. V lost 10 bases to trimming and J lost 3 bases; unmatched junction nucleotides: 7. There are 14 residues in the CDR3. Germline CDR1 is MNHNS and CDR2 is SASEGT. The CDR3 DNA reads as TGTGCCACCTACCGGACTAGCGGGAACTACGAGCAGTACTTC. Its protein product is CATYRTSGNYEQYF.

The CDR3 here is CASTPSGSQETQYF. The DNA for the CDR3 is TGTGCCAGCACCCCCTCGGGATCGCAAGAGACCCAGTACTTC. The gene calls are TRBV6-1 and TRBJ2-5; D is possibly TRBD2 (5 bases). Per germline, CDR1 MNHNS and CDR2 SASEGT. With 7 bases removed from V and 2 bases from J, the gap between germline ends came to 14 bases. The length of the CDR3 is 14 residues.

The V gene is TRBV18, the J gene TRBJ2-3; 10 nucleotides align to TRBD2. Per the germline V gene, CDR1 is KGHSH and CDR2 is LQKENI. The CDR3 has 15 residues. The V and J ends lost 1 base and 10 bases, in that order; junction bases with no gene match: 8. This CDR3 reads CASSPRLAGARAQYF. The CDR3 bases are TGTGCCAGCTCACCACGGCTAGCGGGGGCGAGGGCGCAGTATTTT.

As to this clonotype: An end of the junction does not agree with germline; a read error may underlie this. V usage is TRBV7-2 and J usage is TRBJ1-3, with unresolved D. The length of the CDR3 is 16 residues. The germline V gene has CDR1 SGHTA and CDR2 FQGNSA. This CDR3 reads CACSLVPVSAGNTIYF. The CDR3 bases are TGTGCCTGCAGCTTAGTTCCGGTTTCAGCCGGAAACACCATATATTTT.

As concerns this clonotype: This may stem from a read error, because a much larger clone lies one nucleotide away. This chain uses TRBV14 with TRBJ2-1; no clear D gene. Germline V gives CDR1 SGHDN, CDR2 FVKESK. This CDR3 is 15 amino acids long. CDR3 sequence reads: CAGSPLLSSYNEQFF. CDR3 coding DNA: TGTGCCGGCAGCCCACTCCTGAGCTCCTACAATGAGCAGTTCTTC. Full variable domain (missing parts from reference TRBV14 and TRBJ2-1): EAGVTQFPSHSVIEKGQTVTLRCDPISGHDNLYWYRRVMGKEIKFLLHFVKESKQDESGMPNNRFLAERTGGTYSTLKVQPAELEDSGVYFCAGSPLLSSYNEQFFGPGTRLTVL.

There are many counts of this clonotype. The CDR3 protein is CASSYQLSGANYEQYF. CDR3 nucleotide sequence: TGTGCCAGCAGTTATCAACTTAGCGGAGCTAACTACGAGCAGTACTTC. The genes are TRBV6-5 and TRBJ2-7, with a possible D match to TRBD2 (6 bases). The CDR3 extends over 16 amino acids. The V gene's germline CDR1 is MNHEY and CDR2 SVGAGI. The V and J ends lost 3 bases and 3 bases respectively, with 18 bases between them.

This clonotype was counted many times. This chain joins TRBV20-1 and TRBJ2-5; 7 positions match TRBD1. Losses at the gene ends were 6 bases for V and 2 bases for J; bases not matched to a gene: 6. There are 13 residues in the CDR3. The V gene's germline CDR1 is DFQATT and CDR2 SNEGSKA (reference sequence). In DNA, the CDR3 is TGCAGTGCACGGGACAGACTTCAAGAGACCCAGTACTTC. It specifies CSARDRLQETQYF.

This clonotype occurred many times. The rearrangement joins TRBV12-3 or TRBV12-4 to TRBJ2-1; D unclear. Between the trimmed V and J ends, which lost 2 bases and 7 bases, there was a span of 6 bases. CDR3 length equals 12 residues. CDR3 in amino acids: CASSLMGNEQFF. CDR3 in DNA: TGTGCCAGCAGTTTAATGGGAAATGAGCAGTTCTTC.

This clonotype was seen repeatedly, ten times or more. This chain joins TRBV18 and TRBJ2-5, with TRBD1 as a possible D gene (5 bases). The CDR3 sequence is 13 residues long. Between the trimmed V and J ends, which lost 5 bases and 4 bases, there was a span of 11 bases. CDR1 and CDR2 (germline): KGHSH, LQKENI. The CDR3 loop is CASSSDSGETQYF. Here the CDR3 DNA reads TGTGCCAGCTCATCCGACAGTGGAGAGACCCAGTACTTC.

This clonotype came up many times. DNA for the CDR3: TGTGCCAGCAGCGTCGGAGATCTCTTGACTTACACAGATACGCAGTATTTT. Translating gives CASSVGDLLTYTDTQYF. This sequence joins TRBV9 and TRBJ2-3; D is ambiguous. In germline, CDR1 is SGDLS, CDR2 YYNGEE. V gave up 2 bases and J gave up 2 bases, with 18 bases separating them. The CDR3 extends over 17 amino acids.

This clonotype came up many times. The rearrangement links TRBV29-1 to TRBJ1-1; the D gene is possibly TRBD1 (5 bases). Between the trimmed V and J ends, which lost 7 bases and 6 bases, there was a span of 15 bases. The CDR3 contains 12 residues. Germline CDR1 and CDR2: SQVTM and ANQGSEA. DNA for the CDR3: TGCAGCGGACAGCGAGACGGGGCTGAAGCTTTCTTT. Translated, it gives CSGQRDGAEAFF.

The table lists this clonotype with many counts. The chain combines TRBV20-1 with TRBJ2-2; 14 bases agree with TRBD2. V lost 4 bases and J lost 7; bases outside the gene matches: 5. This CDR3 is 15 amino acids long. Germline lookup yields CDR1 DFQATT and CDR2 SNEGSKA (reference sequence). CDR3: CSANRLAGGIGELFF. CDR3 coding DNA: TGCAGTGCTAATAGACTAGCGGGAGGGATCGGGGAGCTGTTTTTT.

This clonotype was seen repeatedly, ten times or more. This CDR3 reads CASSVAGAYEQYF. The CDR3 region has the DNA TGTGCCAGCAGCGTAGCGGGAGCATACGAGCAGTACTTC. V gene TRBV28 combines with J gene TRBJ2-7; TRBD2 aligns across 9 bases. The germline V gene encodes CDR1 MDHEN and CDR2 SYDVKM. The CDR3 has 13 amino acids. The V gene end was trimmed by 6 bases and the J gene end by 4 bases; junction bases not matched to a gene: 4.

This rearrangement joins TRBV15 to TRBJ2-5, with 7 bases lining up with TRBD1. This CDR3 region has 20 residues. V shed 2 bases, J shed 2 bases, and the junction held 20 bases outside the gene matches. Germline-derived CDR1 and CDR2 are LNHNV and YYDKDF (reference sequence). The CDR3 bases are TGTGCCACCAGCAGACATTACGGGCGAACAGGGGTAGTAGGGCAAGAGACCCAGTACTTC. Protein sequence: CATSRHYGRTGVVGQETQYF.